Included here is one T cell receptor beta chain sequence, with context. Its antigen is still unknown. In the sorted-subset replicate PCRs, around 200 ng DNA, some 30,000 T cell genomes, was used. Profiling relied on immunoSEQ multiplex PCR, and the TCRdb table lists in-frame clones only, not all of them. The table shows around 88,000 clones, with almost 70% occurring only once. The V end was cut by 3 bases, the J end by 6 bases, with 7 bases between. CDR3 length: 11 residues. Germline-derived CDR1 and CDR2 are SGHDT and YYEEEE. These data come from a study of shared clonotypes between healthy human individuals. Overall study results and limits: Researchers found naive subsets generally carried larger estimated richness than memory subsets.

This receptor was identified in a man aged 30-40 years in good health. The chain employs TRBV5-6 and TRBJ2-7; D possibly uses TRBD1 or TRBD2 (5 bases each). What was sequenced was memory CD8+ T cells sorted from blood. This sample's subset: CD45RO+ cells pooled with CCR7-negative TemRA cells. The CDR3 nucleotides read TGTGCCAGCAGCTCGGGGCCCGAGCAGTACTTC. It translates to CASSSGPEQYF.